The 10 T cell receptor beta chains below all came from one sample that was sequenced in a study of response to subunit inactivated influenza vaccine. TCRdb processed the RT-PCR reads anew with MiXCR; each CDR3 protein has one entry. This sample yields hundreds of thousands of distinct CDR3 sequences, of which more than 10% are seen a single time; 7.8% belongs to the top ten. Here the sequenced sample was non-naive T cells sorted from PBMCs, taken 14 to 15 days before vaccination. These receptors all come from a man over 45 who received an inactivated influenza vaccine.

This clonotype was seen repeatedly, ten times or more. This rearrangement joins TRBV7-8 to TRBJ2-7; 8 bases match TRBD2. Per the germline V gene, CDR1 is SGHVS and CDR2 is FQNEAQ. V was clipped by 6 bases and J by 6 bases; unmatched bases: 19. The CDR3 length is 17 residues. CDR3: CASSQQSSWGLDSEQYF. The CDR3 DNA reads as TGTGCCAGCAGTCAACAGTCAAGCTGGGGACTAGACTCCGAGCAGTACTTC.

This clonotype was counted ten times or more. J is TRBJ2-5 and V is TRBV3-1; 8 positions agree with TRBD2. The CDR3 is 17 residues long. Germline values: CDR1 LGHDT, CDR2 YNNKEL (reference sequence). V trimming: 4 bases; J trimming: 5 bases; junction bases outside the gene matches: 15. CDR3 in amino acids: CASSPRSIAGIGETQYF. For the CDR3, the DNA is TGTGCCAGCAGCCCCCGAAGTATAGCGGGGATCGGGGAGACCCAGTACTTC.

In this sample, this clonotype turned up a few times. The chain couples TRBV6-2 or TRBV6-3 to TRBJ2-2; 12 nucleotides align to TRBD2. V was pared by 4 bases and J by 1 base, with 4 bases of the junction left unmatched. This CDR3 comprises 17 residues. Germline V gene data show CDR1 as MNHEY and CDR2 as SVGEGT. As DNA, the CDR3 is TGTGCCAGCAGTTGGACGACTAGCGGGAGGAACACCGGGGAGCTGTTTTTT. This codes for CASSWTTSGRNTGELFF.

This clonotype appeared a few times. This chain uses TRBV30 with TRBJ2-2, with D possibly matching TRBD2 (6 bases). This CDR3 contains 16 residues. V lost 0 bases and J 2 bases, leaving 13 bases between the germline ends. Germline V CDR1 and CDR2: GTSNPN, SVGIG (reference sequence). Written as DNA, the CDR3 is TGTGCCTGGAGTGTACTTAGGGGAGGAAACACCGGGGAGCTGTTTTTT. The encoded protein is CAWSVLRGGNTGELFF.

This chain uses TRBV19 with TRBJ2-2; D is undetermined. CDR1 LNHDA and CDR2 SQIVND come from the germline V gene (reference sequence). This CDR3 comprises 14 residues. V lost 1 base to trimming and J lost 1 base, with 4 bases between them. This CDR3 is CASSIGQNTGELFF. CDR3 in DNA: TGTGCCAGTAGTATAGGACAGAACACCGGGGAGCTGTTTTTT.

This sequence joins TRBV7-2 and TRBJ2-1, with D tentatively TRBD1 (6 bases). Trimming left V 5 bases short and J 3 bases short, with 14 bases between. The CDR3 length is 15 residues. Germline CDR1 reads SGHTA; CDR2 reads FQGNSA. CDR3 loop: CASSSTGTNYNEQFF. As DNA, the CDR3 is TGTGCCAGCAGCAGCACCGGGACAAACTACAATGAGCAGTTCTTC.

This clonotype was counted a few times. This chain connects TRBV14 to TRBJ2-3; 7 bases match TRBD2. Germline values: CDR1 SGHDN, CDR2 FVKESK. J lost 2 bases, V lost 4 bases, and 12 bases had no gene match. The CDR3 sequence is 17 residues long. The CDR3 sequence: CASSPPWGRELTDTQYF. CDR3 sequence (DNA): TGTGCCAGCAGCCCCCCCTGGGGGAGGGAGCTCACAGATACGCAGTATTTT.

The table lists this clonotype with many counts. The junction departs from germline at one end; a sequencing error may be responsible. As DNA, the CDR3 is TGTGCCACCAGCAGAGAGGGCGGCTACACTGGGGAGCTGTTTTTT. As protein: CATSREGGYTGELFF. J is TRBJ2-2 and V is TRBV15; no clear D gene. Germline V CDR1 and CDR2: LNHNV, YYDKDF (reference sequence). The CDR3 covers 15 residues.

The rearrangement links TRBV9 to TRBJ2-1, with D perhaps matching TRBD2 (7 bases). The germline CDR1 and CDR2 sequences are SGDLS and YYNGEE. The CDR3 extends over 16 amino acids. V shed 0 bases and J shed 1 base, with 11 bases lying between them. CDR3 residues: CASSVVGGASYNEQFF. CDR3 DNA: TGTGCCAGCAGCGTAGTTGGGGGGGCGTCCTACAATGAGCAGTTCTTC.

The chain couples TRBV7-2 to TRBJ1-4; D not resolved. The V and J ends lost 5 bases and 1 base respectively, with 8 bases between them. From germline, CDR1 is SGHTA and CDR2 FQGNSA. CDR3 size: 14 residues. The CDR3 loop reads CASSPSRTNEKLFF. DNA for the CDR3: TGTGCCAGCAGCCCTAGTCGAACTAATGAAAAACTGTTTTTT. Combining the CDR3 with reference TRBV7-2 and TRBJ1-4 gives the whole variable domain GAGVSQSPSNKVTEKGKDVELRCDPISGHTALYWYRQSLGQGLEFLIYFQGNSAPDKSGLPSDRFSAERTGGSVSTLTIQRTQQEDSAVYLCASSPSRTNEKLFFGSGTQLSVL.